Sequencing of this T cell receptor beta chain was carried out in a study of regulatory T cells in long-lasting Graves disease. Notes on the study in general: TRBV28, TRBJ1-2 and TRBJ2-5 emerged as the favored segments in persistent disease. Since the sample size was small, accuracy may have been reduced.

CDR1 and CDR2 from the germline V gene are SNHLY and FYNNEI. This CDR3 spans 15 amino acids. The sample holds a few counts of this clonotype. Its antigen remains unidentified. Its ends do not fully match the called genes, so a read error is possible. The time point here: persistent/refractory GD, antithyroid drugs over 5 years with positive TRAb. RNA from PBMCs was the source of the TCR library. Building of the TCR beta libraries involved iRepertoire HTBI primers and Arm-PCR of CDR3 regions. TCRdb reprocessed the multiplex PCR reads with MiXCR, giving one entry per CDR3 protein. The table has more than 350,000 distinct CDR3 sequences, under 25% seen once.

The source is a female donor with Graves disease. The rearrangement joins TRBV2 to TRBJ1-2; TRBD1 matches 9 bases. This material consisted of peripheral blood mononuclear cells (PBMCs), taken when the disease was refractory, from a patient treated with antithyroid drugs. CDR3 coding DNA: TGTGCCAGCAGTCTCCCCGGGACAGGGAACTGTGGCTACACCTTC. This gives the protein CASSLPGTGNCGYTF. The variable domain in full, with the rest retrieved from reference TRBV2 and TRBJ1-2, is EPEVTQTPSHQVTQMGQEVILRCVPISNHLYFYWYRQILGQKVEFLVSFYNNEISEKSEIFDDQFSVERPDGSNFTLKIRSTKLEDSAMYFCASSLPGTGNCGYTFGSGTRLTVV.